Listed below are T cell receptor beta chains from one sample, sequenced in a study of PD-1 blockade in classical Hodgkin lymphoma. Measured with immunoSEQ multiplex PCR; TCRdb has only the in-frame clones, and not every one. The table has fewer than 55,000 clones, 88% seen once. Specimen: peripheral blood mononuclear cells (PBMCs), collected at baseline. These receptors were collected from a human donor with classical Hodgkin lymphoma. CDR3s include the opening cysteine and the closing phenylalanine or tryptophan. Each record gives: CDR3 DNA, CDR3 protein, D gene, clone size, V gene, J gene. A D gene is named only where the DNA matches it firmly. Size values are once, few and many counts, or a class for expanded clones, and some rows have none.

TGTGCCAGCAGCTTGGGAGGGCCCGAGCAGTACTTC	CASSLGGPEQYF	NA	NA	TRBV5-4	TRBJ2-7
TGTGCCAGCAGTTACGGGTACAATGAGCAGTTCTTC	CASSYGYNEQFF	NA	NA	TRBV6-5	TRBJ2-1
TGTGCCAGCAGCTTAAGACTAGCGGGTAACAATGAGCAGTTCTTC	CASSLRLAGNNEQFF	TRBD2	NA	TRBV7-3	TRBJ2-1
TGTGCCAGCAGCCTCGAGGGGGCGAGCTCTGGAAACACCATATATTTT	CASSLEGASSGNTIYF	TRBD1	NA	TRBV4-2	TRBJ1-3
TGTGCTAGTGGTTTTTCGGCTAGCGGGGGGCCCCTGTTTTTT	CASGFSASGGPLFF	TRBD2	NA	TRBV12-5	TRBJ2-2
TGCGCCAGCAGCCAACCCCGGGACAGGGGGCTTAATCAGCCCCAGCATTTT	CASSQPRDRGLNQPQHF	TRBD1	NA	TRBV4-1	TRBJ1-5
TGTGCCACCAGCAGAGGCTCCGGGACAGGGGCCCAGGACACCATATATTTT	CATSRGSGTGAQDTIYF	TRBD1	NA	TRBV15	TRBJ1-3
TGTGCCAGCTCACCACCGGTGACAGGACGGCGGTACGAGCAGTACTTC	CASSPPVTGRRYEQYF	NA	NA	TRBV18	TRBJ2-7
TGTGCCAGCAGTTTTGTCCCGGGAGTGAATGAGCAGTTCTTC	CASSFVPGVNEQFF	NA	NA	TRBV27	TRBJ2-1
TGTGCCACCAGCAGGGGGGACAGGGGGAAAGAGACCCAGTACTTC	CATSRGDRGKETQYF	TRBD1	few	TRBV15	TRBJ2-5
TGTGCCCTTTCCCCGGGACTAGCGGACAATGAGCAGTTCTTC	CALSPGLADNEQFF	TRBD2	NA	TRBV10-3	TRBJ2-1
TGTGCCAGCAGCCGGCCAGCGGCAGATACGCAGTATTTT	CASSRPAADTQYF	NA	NA	TRBV7-9	TRBJ2-3
TGTGCCAGTAGTATAGGACGGCGTGAAAAACTGTTTTTT	CASSIGRREKLFF	NA	NA	TRBV19	TRBJ1-4
TGTGCCAGCAGCTTAGAGGGACTAGCGGGAGTCGGCTACAATGAGCAGTTCTTC	CASSLEGLAGVGYNEQFF	TRBD2	NA	TRBV11-2	TRBJ2-1
TGTGCCAGCAGCTTAGACTCAGTGGCAAGTGGCTACACCTTC	CASSLDSVASGYTF	NA	NA	TRBV11-2	TRBJ1-2
TGTGCCAGCAGGGGTCCAGTGTACAATGAGCAGTTCTTC	CASRGPVYNEQFF	NA	NA	TRBV7-2	TRBJ2-1
TGTGCCAGCAGCCCCCCGACAGGTACCCACACAGATACGCAGTATTTT	CASSPPTGTHTDTQYF	NA	few	TRBV7-9	TRBJ2-3
TGTGCCAGCACCAGGGACGGACCCTACGAGCAGTACTTC	CASTRDGPYEQYF	NA	few	TRBV21-1	TRBJ2-7
TGTGCCAGCAGTTTAACAGGAAGGGAATCTGGCTACACCTTC	CASSLTGRESGYTF	NA	NA	TRBV28	TRBJ1-2
TGTGCCAGCAAGGAGGGGGAGACCCAGTACTTC	CASKEGETQYF	NA	once	TRBV2	TRBJ2-5
TGTGCCAGTAAGGTAGCGGGGAACTACGAGCAGTACTTC	CASKVAGNYEQYF	TRBD2	few	TRBV19	TRBJ2-7
TGTGCCAGCAGTAGACTAGCGGGGAGCACAGATACGCAGTATTTT	CASSRLAGSTDTQYF	TRBD2	few	TRBV6-1	TRBJ2-3
TGTGCCAGCAGTTCCACCTACCGGGGAAACGAGCAGTACTTC	CASSSTYRGNEQYF	NA	once	TRBV6-5	TRBJ2-7